A single sample gave rise to the 3 T cell receptor beta chains below, sequenced in a study of T cell responses to AZD1222 COVID-19 vaccine. Assay used: immunoSEQ multiplex PCR; TCRdb lists only in-frame clones, some missing. The sample holds 150,000 or so clones, about 91% seen once. The sample consisted of peripheral blood, taken on day 0 of AZD1222 vaccination. The receptor set was obtained from an adult in good health.

The J gene is TRBJ1-2, the V gene TRBV28; no firm D call. The CDR3 runs 14 residues. The V gene lost 6 bases and the J gene lost 0 bases, with 11 bases spanning the gap. The germline V gene encodes CDR1 MDHEN and CDR2 SYDVKM. This CDR3 is CASRDPGTNYGYTF. The DNA for the CDR3 is TGTGCCAGCAGAGATCCGGGGACTAACTATGGCTACACCTTC.

CDR3 sequence reads: CASSTSHGYTF. CDR3 coding DNA: TGTGCCAGCAGTACTTCTCATGGCTACACCTTC. The rearrangement joins TRBV7-8 to TRBJ1-2; D is ambiguous. Germline V gene data show CDR1 as SGHVS and CDR2 as FQNEAQ. This CDR3 region has 11 residues. V lost 6 bases, J lost 6 bases, and 8 bases lay in between.

The V and J genes are TRBV6-4 and TRBJ1-6; no clear D gene. The CDR3 has 14 amino acids. Germline CDR1 is MRHNA and CDR2 is SNTAGT. The V gene lost 3 bases and the J gene lost 6 bases, with 9 bases spanning the gap. The CDR3 region has the DNA TGTGCCAGCAGTGAATCTTATCGTAATTCACCCCTCCACTTT. It is translated as CASSESYRNSPLHF.